This TCR beta chain originates from a study of shared clonotypes between healthy human individuals. The sequenced material, unsorted PBMC DNA, was run on ten immunoSEQ deep assay plates. The method was immunoSEQ multiplex PCR; TCRdb's version includes in-frame clones alone and lacks a portion of them. The sample comprises some 510,000 clones, 75% to 85% of which are singletons, and under 15% rests with the top ten. About this clone itself: Its cognate antigen is unknown.

Overall study results and limits: There were few donors, and this limited the genetic and exposure-history diversity represented.

This CDR3 has 14 residues. Germline CDR1 reads MNHEY; CDR2 reads SMNVEV (reference sequence). V lost 7 bases, J lost 2 bases, and 6 bases stayed unmatched. The TCR sequence derives from a woman aged 35 to 49 in good health. Some clones in this sample may be carry-over from other donors' samples. The V and J genes are TRBV27 and TRBJ1-1, with 8 nucleotides matching TRBD1. Input material: PBMCs. In DNA form, the CDR3 reads TGTGCCAGCACTCCGGACAGGGCTAACACTGAAGCTTTCTTT. Its translation: CASTPDRANTEAFF.